The clone carrying this T cell receptor (beta chain) was seen ten or more times. Antigen unknown. The sample comes from a study of T cells in Graves' hyperthyroidism and ophthalmopathy. Study-wide points: A model of 13 V-J pairs discriminated ophthalmopathy from stable hyperthyroidism.

Amplified TCR beta CDR3 regions came from RNA transcripts. Initially, a first-round RT-PCR of the TCR CDR3 employed the HTBI primer set. TCRdb recomputed calls from the multiplex PCR reads with MiXCR, one row per CDR3 protein. Here the sample spans around 290,000 distinct CDR3 sequences, approximately 17% being singletons. The V gene's germline CDR1 is GTSNPN and CDR2 SVGIG (reference sequence). V was cut by 2 bases and J by 3 bases, with 8 bases left in between. This CDR3 is built from 12 residues. Ophthalmopathy cases met thresholds of Clinical Activity Score at least 3, NOSPECS grade at least 4 and duration under 3 months. Uncontrolled infection, other autoimmune disease, pregnancy or lactation excluded patients. Fresh peripheral blood, around 10 ml, yielded the PBMCs.

The sequencing input was blood. The receptor's source is a woman aged 55-69 years with Graves' ophthalmopathy. V is TRBV30 and J is TRBJ2-7; TRBD1 or TRBD2 may be the D gene (5 bases each). Here the CDR3 reads CAWSRDVYEQYF. The CDR3 nucleotides read TGTGCCTGGAGTCGGGACGTCTACGAGCAGTACTTC.